What follows are 8 T cell receptor beta chains derived from one specimen sequenced in a study of low-dose radiotherapy and immunotherapy resistance in tumors. Primers targeting TRAV and TRBV primed first-strand cDNA, covering alpha and beta chains. It was with a constant-region primer and a V-primer adapter that TCRs were amplified over approximately 18 PCR cycles. MiXCR, applied by TCRdb to the reads, yields one record per CDR3 protein. The sample yields about 100,000 distinct CDR3 sequences, more than 20% seen once. The time point here: after trial treatment. The treatment: LDRT plus nivolumab, ipilimumab, low-dose cyclophosphamide and aspirin (RACIN trial). Sequencing used PBMCs, obtained after low-dose radiotherapy plus immunotherapy. The receptors derive from a male donor with prostate cancer.

A word on this clonotype: This likely reflects a read error, since a far larger clone is one base away. This chain uses TRBV25-1 with TRBJ2-5, with 7 bases fitting TRBD2. Trimming took 10 bases from V and 1 from J; bases not matched to a gene: 9. Germline-derived CDR1 and CDR2 are MGHDK and SYGVNS. The CDR3 is made up of 14 amino acids. CDR3 sequence reads: CAISFASGQETQYF. DNA for the CDR3: TGTGCCATCAGCTTCGCTAGCGGCCAAGAGACCCAGTACTTC.

This rearrangement joins TRBV15 to TRBJ2-2, with a possible D match to TRBD2 (5 bases). The CDR3 runs 14 residues. Germline values: CDR1 LNHNV, CDR2 YYDKDF (reference sequence). The V gene lost 3 bases and the J gene lost 6 bases, with 11 bases spanning the gap. This CDR3 is CATSSLDFPGELFF. CDR3 in DNA: TGTGCCACCAGCAGCCTGGACTTCCCCGGGGAGCTGTTTTTT.

This clonotype was seen just once. This rearrangement joins TRBV3-1 to TRBJ2-1; 7 positions agree with TRBD1. Germline V lookup: CDR1 LGHDT, CDR2 YNNKEL (reference sequence). Trimming took 1 base from V and 10 from J; bases not matched to a gene: 7. The CDR3 has 14 amino acids. The CDR3 DNA reads as TGTGCCAGCAGCCAAGGAAGGGGGCCGGTAGAGCAGTTCTTC. Its translation: CASSQGRGPVEQFF.

In its sample, this clonotype was seen many times. CDR3 nucleotide sequence: TGTGCCAGCAGCTTCAACCGAGGGGCCCACAATGAGCAGTTCTTC. It specifies CASSFNRGAHNEQFF. This chain joins TRBV11-2 and TRBJ2-1; either TRBD1 or TRBD2 may supply D (5 bases each). Germline V lookup: CDR1 SGHAT, CDR2 FQNNGV. The germline V and J ends were trimmed by 3 bases and 5 bases, with 14 bases remaining between them. The CDR3 length is 15 residues.

V and J are TRBV10-3 and TRBJ1-5; D call uncertain. Trimming pared 0 bases from V and 2 bases from J, leaving 8 bases between. The CDR3 loop spans 15 amino acids. The V gene's germline CDR1 is ENHRY and CDR2 SYGVKD. For the CDR3, the DNA is TGTGCCATCAGTGAGTCGGAGGTCCGCAATCAGCCCCAGCATTTT. It codes for CAISESEVRNQPQHF.

At least ten counts were recorded for this clonotype. The chain carries TRBV5-6 and TRBJ2-7; a possible D gene is TRBD1 (5 bases). V lost 5 bases, J lost 3 bases, and 9 bases lay in between. The CDR3 is 12 amino acids. Germline V gene data show CDR1 as SGHDT and CDR2 as YYEEEE. CDR3 DNA: TGTGCCAGCAGTAGAGACAGCTACGAGCAGTACTTC. It translates to CASSRDSYEQYF.

As concerns this clonotype: The CDR3 does not close with the conserved phenylalanine or tryptophan, likely indicating a read error. The limits of the CDR3 on the DNA are not certain, so only TCRdb's listed CDR3 is given. This chain connects TRBV6-6 to TRBJ2-7. The CDR3 contains 8 residues when both ends are counted. Germline V gene lookup returns CDR1 MNHNY and CDR2 SVGAGI (reference sequence). CDR3 sequence reads: CASSYSPT.

Turning to this clonotype: The DNA is left out, because the CDR3 cannot be placed on it with certainty; the CDR3 is given as TCRdb lists it. V usage is TRBV11-2 and J usage is TRBJ1-4. The CDR3 region is 13 residues in length, termini included. Germline assignment: CDR1 SGHAT and CDR2 FQNNGV. CDR3 in amino acids: CASSLLREKLFFF.